Listed below are T cell receptor beta chains from one sample, sequenced in a study of monozygotic twins with inflammatory bowel disease. TCRdb reanalyzed the 5' RACE reads, giving one entry per CDR3 protein sequence and no DNA. The sample has some 450,000 distinct CDR3 sequences, and its top ten clones hold around 2.4%. Material: blood. Receptors originate from a human donor with ulcerative colitis or Crohn's disease, or a healthy co-twin of an affected twin (not recorded which). The CDR3 runs from the conserved cysteine through the conserved F or W.

V gene	J gene	CDR3 protein
TRBV2	TRBJ1-2	CASSEGDYGYTF
TRBV6-5	TRBJ2-1	CASTDGYNEQFF
TRBV20-1	TRBJ1-1	CSARGAGEMNTEAFF
TRBV5-1	TRBJ2-7	CASSPSTGSYEQYF
TRBV27	TRBJ2-5	CASSSTSGKPRETQYF
TRBV4-3	TRBJ2-7	CASSQDRTAPYEQYF
TRBV18	TRBJ2-3	CASSPGTGSSDTQYF
TRBV14	TRBJ1-6	CASSQSPTGGFNSPLHF
TRBV12-3/TRBV12-4	TRBJ2-5	CASSIAGGRQETQYF
TRBV7-3	TRBJ2-2	CASSSHRGNTGELFF
TRBV24-1	TRBJ2-1	CATSDQTSSSYNEQFF
TRBV5-1	TRBJ1-1	CASSTGTLNTEAFF
TRBV28	TRBJ2-7	CASSSVFSGLAKSSSYEQYF
TRBV5-1	TRBJ2-7	CASSSSLDRVGEQYF
TRBV3-1	TRBJ2-7	CASSALAGASDEQYF
TRBV6-5	TRBJ2-4	CASRPTGTSGRAVNIQYF
TRBV5-1	TRBJ2-1	CASSLGTGGPNEQFF
TRBV12-3/TRBV12-4	TRBJ2-1	CASSLGGLDEQFF
TRBV10-3	TRBJ2-1	CAISDRSYFSYNEQFF
TRBV14	TRBJ2-3	CASSQRIRADTQYF
TRBV6-1	TRBJ1-1	CASSEGFRGGMNTEAFF
TRBV7-2	TRBJ2-5	CASSSTGLVYETQYF
TRBV5-5	TRBJ2-2	CASSLGPEAGSPSGELFF
TRBV6-1	TRBJ2-7	CASIQTLGSYEQYF
TRBV14	TRBJ1-1	CASSHSGTGNTEAFF
TRBV7-9	TRBJ1-1	CASSSPGREAEAFF
TRBV5-1	TRBJ2-4	CASSLAGADIQYF
TRBV7-2	TRBJ2-2	CASSFQGFANTGELFF
TRBV20-1	TRBJ2-3	CSARSSERTDTQYF
TRBV6-6	TRBJ2-7	CASSYNPFFAEQYF
TRBV29-1	TRBJ2-5	CSVASLGGPRMETQYF
TRBV10-3	TRBJ2-7	CAISERSQGAYEQYF
TRBV7-6	TRBJ2-1	CASSSDRVENEQFF
TRBV7-2	TRBJ2-7	CASSFQAYEQYF
TRBV30	TRBJ2-3	CAWSLAGGDTQYF
TRBV7-9	TRBJ2-7	CASSPRQLPSDEQYF
TRBV9	TRBJ2-5	CASSVYRGVGETQYF
TRBV11-2	TRBJ2-2	CASSPGLAGGPNTGELFF
TRBV12-3/TRBV12-4	TRBJ2-3	CASSLSQTGTQYF
TRBV7-8	TRBJ2-7	CASSLQPPSQEQYF
TRBV30	TRBJ2-3	CAWGKGASDTQYF
TRBV7-2	TRBJ1-5	CASSASPGQPQHF
TRBV6-5	TRBJ1-1	CASSTRGEAFF
TRBV7-2	TRBJ2-1	CASSARQGAYNEQFF
TRBV14	TRBJ2-1	CASSQDGPYRIF
TRBV7-6	TRBJ1-4	CASSPGWAAGEKLFF
TRBV20-1	TRBJ2-5	CSASSTGEETQYF
TRBV12-3/TRBV12-4	TRBJ2-2	CASSPVRGWAGELFF
TRBV18	TRBJ1-1	CASSPPSSPVFTTEAFF
TRBV4-1	TRBJ2-1	CASSQVGGLAGYNEQFF
TRBV20-1	TRBJ2-1	CSAPGGTSRYNEQFF
TRBV7-9	TRBJ1-2	CASSKGVDRAVPYGYTF
TRBV20-1	TRBJ1-3	CSASSGNTIYF
TRBV4-1	TRBJ2-3	CASSQRDRDTDTQYF
TRBV20-1	TRBJ1-2	CSASHGTGSGNYGYTF
TRBV7-2	TRBJ2-7	CASSLAGVGQYF
TRBV7-2	TRBJ2-5	CASSETVRETQYF
TRBV20-1	TRBJ1-2	CSARDQLGQGDLRGYTF
TRBV5-1	TRBJ1-5	CASSLEGFSNQPQHF
TRBV9	TRBJ1-2	CASSVEGGGRYTF